This T cell receptor (beta chain) comes out of a study of blood T cell repertoires in COVID-19. About the research overall: The United States, Italy and Spain supplied acute and convalescent COVID-19 samples. Nucleic acid was either cDNA or gDNA, and it came from T cells, B-cell-depleted T cells, or PBMCs.

The CDR3 consists of 13 residues. Trimming left V 6 bases short and J 4 bases short, with 12 bases between. Profiled with immunoSEQ multiplex PCR; TCRdb holds only in-frame clones, not every one. The sample contains about 89,000 clones, approximately 80% of which appear only once. A Seattle source enrolled patients during active infection and followed them longitudinally. This clone was counted between two and nine times. J is TRBJ1-2 and V is TRBV12-3 or TRBV12-4; D is perhaps TRBD1 (6 bases). This receptor was identified in a man between 70 and 80 years old with COVID-19, enrolled during active disease. The sequenced sample was peripheral blood. This CDR3 reads CASRLRGGYGYTF. DNA for the CDR3: TGTGCCAGCAGGCTAAGGGGGGGCTATGGCTACACCTTC.